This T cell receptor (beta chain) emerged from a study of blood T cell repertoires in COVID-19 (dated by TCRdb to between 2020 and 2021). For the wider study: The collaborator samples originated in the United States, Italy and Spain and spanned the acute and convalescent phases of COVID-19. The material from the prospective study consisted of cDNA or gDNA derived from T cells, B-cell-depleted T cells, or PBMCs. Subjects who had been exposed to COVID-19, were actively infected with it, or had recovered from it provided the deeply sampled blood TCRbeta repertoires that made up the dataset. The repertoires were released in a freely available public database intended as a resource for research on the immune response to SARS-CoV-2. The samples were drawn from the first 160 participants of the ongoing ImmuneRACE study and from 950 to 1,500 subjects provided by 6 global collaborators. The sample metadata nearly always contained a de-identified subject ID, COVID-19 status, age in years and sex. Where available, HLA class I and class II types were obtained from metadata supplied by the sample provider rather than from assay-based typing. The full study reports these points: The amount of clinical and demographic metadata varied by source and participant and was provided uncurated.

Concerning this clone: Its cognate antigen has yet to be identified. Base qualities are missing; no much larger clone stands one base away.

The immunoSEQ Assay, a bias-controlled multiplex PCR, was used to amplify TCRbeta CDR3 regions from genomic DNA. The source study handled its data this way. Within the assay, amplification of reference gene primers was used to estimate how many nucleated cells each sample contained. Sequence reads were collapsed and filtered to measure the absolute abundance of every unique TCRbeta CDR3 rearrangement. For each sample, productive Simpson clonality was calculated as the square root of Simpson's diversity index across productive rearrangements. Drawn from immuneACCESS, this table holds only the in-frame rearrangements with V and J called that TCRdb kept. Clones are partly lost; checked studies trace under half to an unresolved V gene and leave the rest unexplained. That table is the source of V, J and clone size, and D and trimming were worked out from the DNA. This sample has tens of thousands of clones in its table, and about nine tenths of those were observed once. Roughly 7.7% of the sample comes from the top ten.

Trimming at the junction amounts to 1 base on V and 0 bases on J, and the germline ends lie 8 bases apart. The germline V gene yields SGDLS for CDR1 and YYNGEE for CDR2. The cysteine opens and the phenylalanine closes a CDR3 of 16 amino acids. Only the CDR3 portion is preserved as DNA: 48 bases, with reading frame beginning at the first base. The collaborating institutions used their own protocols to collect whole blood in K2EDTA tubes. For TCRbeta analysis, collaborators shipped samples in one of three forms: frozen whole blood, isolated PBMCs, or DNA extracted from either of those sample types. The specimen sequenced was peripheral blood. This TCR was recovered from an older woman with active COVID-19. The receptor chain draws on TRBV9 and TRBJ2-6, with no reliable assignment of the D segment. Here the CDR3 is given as CASSVLPGSGANVLTF. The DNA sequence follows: TGTGCCAGCAGCGTACTCCCCGGCTCTGGGGCCAACGTCCTGACTTTC.